This TCR beta chain is drawn from a study of siplizumab effects on memory and regulatory T cells. Profiled with immunoSEQ multiplex PCR; TCRdb holds only in-frame clones, not every one. The data show 85,000 to 130,000 clones, about 90% seen once. The CDR3 length is 14 residues. V trimming: 3 bases; J trimming: 3 bases; junction bases outside the gene matches: 2. From germline, CDR1 is KGHSH and CDR2 LQKENI. This clone was recorded once. The clonotype was recovered from a human donor in good health. This chain joins TRBV18 and TRBJ2-5; TRBD2 matches at 9 bases. The source material was Tregs sorted from blood. In DNA, the CDR3 is TGTGCCAGCTCACCTGGGACTAGCAAAGAGACCCAGTACTTC. Translating gives CASSPGTSKETQYF.